A selection of T cell receptor beta chains follows, all from one sample in a study of siplizumab effects on memory and regulatory T cells. Here immunoSEQ multiplex PCR was the method, and the copy in TCRdb shows in-frame clones only, minus some. The sample records 85,000 to 95,000 clones, about 94% being singletons. Sequencing was carried out using non-Treg CD4+ T cells sorted from blood. The origin of the receptors is a human donor in good health. CDR3s leave out the opening cysteine and the closing phenylalanine or tryptophan. D genes are given only for firm matches.

j_gene: TRBJ2-1
len: 15
d_gene: TRBD2
v_gene: TRBV5-1
CDR3aa: ASSLSPSGGVYNEQF

j_gene: TRBJ2-5
len: 12
d_gene: TRBD2
v_gene: TRBV6-5
CDR3aa: ASEPTSGQETQY

j_gene: TRBJ2-7
len: 16
d_gene: TRBD2
v_gene: TRBV7-2
CDR3aa: ASSLATTSGANPYEQY

j_gene: TRBJ2-1
len: 13
d_gene: .
v_gene: TRBV30
CDR3aa: AWSGEGGFGDEQF

j_gene: TRBJ1-1
len: 11
d_gene: .
v_gene: TRBV19
CDR3aa: ASSSDTGLEAF

j_gene: TRBJ1-3
len: 13
d_gene: .
v_gene: TRBV7-6
CDR3aa: ASSPGALSGNTIY

j_gene: TRBJ1-1
len: 11
d_gene: TRBD1
v_gene: TRBV7-8
CDR3aa: ASSPRGRAEAF

j_gene: TRBJ2-6
len: 16
d_gene: TRBD2
v_gene: TRBV11-3
CDR3aa: ASRGRTSGNPGANVLT

j_gene: TRBJ1-5
len: 14
d_gene: .
v_gene: TRBV30
CDR3aa: AWSARVAGDNQPQH

j_gene: TRBJ2-1
len: 14
d_gene: TRBD2
v_gene: TRBV13
CDR3aa: ASSLGTSGRVNEQF

j_gene: TRBJ1-2
len: 14
d_gene: TRBD1
v_gene: TRBV7-2
CDR3aa: ASSSFSRSTGDGYT

j_gene: TRBJ1-6
len: 15
d_gene: TRBD1
v_gene: TRBV6-1
CDR3aa: ASSGGQGPLSNSPLH

j_gene: TRBJ1-3
len: 12
d_gene: .
v_gene: TRBV10-1
CDR3aa: ASGDGGIGNTIY

j_gene: TRBJ1-5
len: 12
d_gene: .
v_gene: TRBV2
CDR3aa: ASRRDTSNQPQH

j_gene: TRBJ2-1
len: 14
d_gene: .
v_gene: TRBV5-1
CDR3aa: ASCRLGRDSYNEQF

j_gene: TRBJ2-3
len: 11
d_gene: .
v_gene: TRBV6-5
CDR3aa: ASRGTSTDTQY

j_gene: TRBJ2-5
len: 11
d_gene: .
v_gene: TRBV12-5
CDR3aa: ASGLPGQETQY

j_gene: TRBJ2-5
len: 12
d_gene: .
v_gene: TRBV5-1
CDR3aa: ASNLSGSQETQY

j_gene: TRBJ2-5
len: 12
d_gene: .
v_gene: TRBV5-6
CDR3aa: ASSFASTGETQY

j_gene: TRBJ1-1
len: 12
d_gene: .
v_gene: TRBV5-1
CDR3aa: ASSSGHLNTEAF

j_gene: TRBJ2-5
len: 13
d_gene: .
v_gene: TRBV5-1
CDR3aa: ASSPLDYSPETQY

j_gene: TRBJ2-7
len: 10
d_gene: .
v_gene: TRBV15
CDR3aa: ATSRPGYEQY

j_gene: TRBJ2-7
len: 12
d_gene: .
v_gene: TRBV16
CDR3aa: ASSQRGARGEQY

j_gene: TRBJ1-3
len: 12
d_gene: .
v_gene: TRBV29-1
CDR3aa: SVVMDRAGNTIY

j_gene: TRBJ2-5
len: 13
d_gene: .
v_gene: TRBV14
CDR3aa: ASSQEWTVSKTQY

j_gene: TRBJ1-5
len: 13
d_gene: .
v_gene: TRBV6-1
CDR3aa: ASANGQGPGQPQH

j_gene: TRBJ1-5
len: 13
d_gene: .
v_gene: TRBV18
CDR3aa: ASSPGGGSNQPQH

j_gene: TRBJ1-2
len: 13
d_gene: TRBD1
v_gene: TRBV5-6
CDR3aa: ASSYRTGTGNGYT

j_gene: TRBJ2-7
len: 9
d_gene: .
v_gene: TRBV18
CDR3aa: ASSSGYEQY

j_gene: TRBJ2-7
len: 16
d_gene: TRBD2
v_gene: TRBV4-1
CDR3aa: ASSQVQGTSGSQYEQY

j_gene: TRBJ2-4
len: 13
d_gene: TRBD1
v_gene: TRBV9
CDR3aa: ASSPGQGAKNIQY

j_gene: TRBJ2-7
len: 12
d_gene: TRBD1
v_gene: TRBV18
CDR3aa: ASSPGTGVYEQY

j_gene: TRBJ2-5
len: 12
d_gene: .
v_gene: TRBV28
CDR3aa: ASSLQGVLETQY

j_gene: TRBJ2-7
len: 13
d_gene: TRBD2
v_gene: TRBV5-1
CDR3aa: ASSSLAGAPLEQY

j_gene: TRBJ2-7
len: 15
d_gene: TRBD2
v_gene: TRBV5-4
CDR3aa: ASTGRSSGGGSYEQY

j_gene: .
len: 12
d_gene: .
v_gene: TRBV27
CDR3aa: ASSFSSGSYEQY

j_gene: TRBJ2-5
len: 12
d_gene: .
v_gene: TRBV12-5
CDR3aa: ASGIGLDGETQY

j_gene: TRBJ2-7
len: 12
d_gene: TRBD1
v_gene: TRBV19
CDR3aa: ATSFSTGAYEQY

j_gene: TRBJ1-6
len: 12
d_gene: .
v_gene: TRBV11-2
CDR3aa: ASSLSSYNSPLH

j_gene: TRBJ2-7
len: 11
d_gene: .
v_gene: TRBV19
CDR3aa: ASAVTGSYEQY

j_gene: TRBJ2-7
len: 11
d_gene: .
v_gene: TRBV7-6
CDR3aa: ASSQDTLNEQY